The clone carrying this T cell receptor beta chain came up once. Generated by immunoSEQ multiplex PCR, the TCRdb table keeps only in-frame clones and is missing some. Here the sample spans approximately 49,000 clones, around 85% being singletons. The data derive from a study of OX40 agonist ivuxolimab in advanced cancers. V lost 7 bases and J lost 5; bases outside the gene matches: 4. The CDR3 consists of 14 residues. Germline CDR1 is PRHDT and CDR2 is FYEKMQ (reference sequence). This sample comprised CD4+ or CD8+ T cells sorted from blood, obtained in a trial of the OX40 agonist ivuxolimab. This chain connects TRBV13 to TRBJ2-5; the match to TRBD2 covers 13 bases. This clonotype originated in an adult with an advanced solid tumor such as melanoma, head and neck, liver or kidney cancer. In nucleotides, the CDR3 is TGTGCCAGCATGACTAGCGGGGGGCGGGAGACCCAGTACTTC. This encodes CASMTSGGRETQYF.